The 12 T cell receptor beta chains presented below share a single source sample, sequenced in a study of blood T cell repertoires in COVID-19. Clones were read by immunoSEQ multiplex PCR, and TCRdb kept only the in-frame ones, dropping some. The repertoire holds around 200,000 clones, with roughly 87% as singletons. The material sequenced was peripheral blood. These receptors all stem from a woman aged 40 to 50 with acute or convalescent COVID-19.

The CDR3 DNA follows: TGTGCCAGCGGAAGGAGCAGGGGAGGGAATGAAAAACTGTTTTTT. Encoded protein: CASGRSRGGNEKLFF. The chain combines TRBV6-5 with TRBJ1-4; possible D gene TRBD1, 6 bases. The V and J ends lost 8 bases and 5 bases respectively, with 18 bases between them. The CDR3 is made up of 15 amino acids. Germline CDR1 MNHEY, CDR2 SVGAGI.

V is TRBV27 and J is TRBJ1-1; a weak D match, TRBD1 (6 bases). V was shortened by 6 bases and J by 11 bases, with 22 bases between the two germline ends. CDR3 length: 14 amino acids. Looked up from germline, CDR1 is MNHEY and CDR2 is SMNVEV (reference sequence). The CDR3 loop reads CASSPGMGATGAFF. The CDR3 nucleotides read TGTGCCAGCAGCCCAGGTATGGGGGCAACGGGGGCTTTCTTT.

The chain uses TRBV28 and TRBJ2-7; 9 bases match TRBD1. Germline V gene sequence: CDR1 MDHEN, CDR2 SYDVKM. The CDR3 has 13 residues. J lost 6 bases, V lost 10 bases, and 10 bases had no gene match. CDR3 DNA sequence: TGTGCCACTTCTACAGGGGGCGCGGGCGAGCAGTACTTC. This sequence encodes CATSTGGAGEQYF.

This chain connects TRBV18 to TRBJ2-3, with 7 bases lining up with TRBD2. CDR3 length: 15 residues. Germline lookup yields CDR1 KGHSH and CDR2 LQKENI. V trimming: 5 bases; J trimming: 1 base; junction bases outside the gene matches: 6. CDR3 sequence (DNA): TGTGCCAGCTCAGCGGCGGGAGTCGGCACAGATACGCAGTATTTT. It codes for CASSAAGVGTDTQYF.

This chain uses TRBV27 with TRBJ1-4; D remains unclear. The germline V and J ends were trimmed by 6 bases and 4 bases, with 9 bases remaining between them. Germline CDR1 reads MNHEY; CDR2 reads SMNVEV (reference sequence). CDR3 length equals 13 residues. The CDR3 region is CASSPRYNEKLFF. CDR3 coding DNA: TGTGCCAGCAGCCCCCGGTATAATGAAAAACTGTTTTTT.

The chain has TRBV18 and TRBJ1-3, with 10 bases matching TRBD1. J gave up 0 bases and V 2 bases, and 4 bases lay outside the gene matches. In germline, CDR1 is KGHSH, CDR2 LQKENI. The CDR3 extends over 17 amino acids. The CDR3: CASSPTGTGDSGNTIYF. CDR3 DNA sequence: TGTGCCAGCTCACCAACCGGGACAGGGGACTCTGGAAACACCATATATTTT.

This chain links TRBV18 with TRBJ2-5; the match to TRBD1 covers 7 bases. CDR1 and CDR2 from the germline V gene are KGHSH and LQKENI. This CDR3 comprises 14 residues. With V trimmed by 3 bases and J by 2 bases, 3 bases remained unmatched. CDR3 DNA sequence: TGTGCCAGCTCACCGGACAGGCAACAAGAGACCCAGTACTTC. Translation gives CASSPDRQQETQYF. Drawing the rest from reference TRBV18 and TRBJ2-5, the complete variable domain is NAGVMQNPRHLVRRRGQEARLRCSPMKGHSHVYWYRQLPEEGLKFMVYLQKENIIDESGMPKERFSAEFPKEGPSILRIQQVVRGDSAAYFCASSPDRQQETQYFGPGTRLLVL.

The chain uses TRBV10-2 and TRBJ1-6, with TRBD1 matching over 8 bases. V lost 6 bases and J lost 9; bases outside the gene matches: 4. CDR3 size: 13 residues. In germline, CDR1 is WSHSY, CDR2 SAAADI. CDR3 loop: CASRLDRGSPLHF. Here the CDR3 DNA reads TGCGCCAGCAGGCTTGACAGGGGTTCACCCCTCCACTTT.

This rearrangement joins TRBV7-3 to TRBJ2-3; the match to TRBD2 covers 8 bases. CDR3 length: 15 amino acids. Trimming at V came to 1 base and at J to 6 bases, leaving 6 bases not matched to a gene. Germline V CDR1 and CDR2: SGHTA, FQGTGA. The CDR3 sequence: CASSLMGTSSDTQYF. The CDR3 bases are TGTGCCAGCAGCTTAATGGGGACTAGTTCTGATACGCAGTATTTT.

Remarks on this clone: The same CDR3 is also encoded by other DNA sequences in this sample. The gene calls are TRBV12-3 or TRBV12-4 and TRBJ1-1; 9 nucleotides align to TRBD1. The CDR3 contains 13 residues. The V and J ends lost 6 bases and 2 bases, in that order; junction bases with no gene match: 1. For the CDR3, the DNA is TGTGCCAGCAGGGGACAGGGAAACACTGAAGCTTTCTTT. Amino acid sequence: CASRGQGNTEAFF.

The V and J genes are TRBV5-1 and TRBJ2-3, with D possibly matching TRBD1 (6 bases). Germline assignment: CDR1 SGHRS and CDR2 YFSETQ. The length of the CDR3 is 16 residues. V lost 0 bases to trimming and J lost 2 bases, with 13 bases between them. The CDR3 loop is CASSLDGGLNTDTQYF. Written as DNA, the CDR3 is TGCGCCAGCAGCTTGGATGGGGGCCTAAACACAGATACGCAGTATTTT.

This clone was recorded a few times. The CDR3 here is CASMTGSTEAFF. The CDR3 DNA is TGTGCCAGCATGACAGGGAGCACTGAAGCTTTCTTT. The rearrangement links TRBV28 to TRBJ1-1; 7 nucleotides match TRBD1. The V gene's germline CDR1 is MDHEN and CDR2 SYDVKM. The CDR3 has 12 amino acids. V gave up 7 bases and J gave up 4 bases; unmatched junction bases: 3.